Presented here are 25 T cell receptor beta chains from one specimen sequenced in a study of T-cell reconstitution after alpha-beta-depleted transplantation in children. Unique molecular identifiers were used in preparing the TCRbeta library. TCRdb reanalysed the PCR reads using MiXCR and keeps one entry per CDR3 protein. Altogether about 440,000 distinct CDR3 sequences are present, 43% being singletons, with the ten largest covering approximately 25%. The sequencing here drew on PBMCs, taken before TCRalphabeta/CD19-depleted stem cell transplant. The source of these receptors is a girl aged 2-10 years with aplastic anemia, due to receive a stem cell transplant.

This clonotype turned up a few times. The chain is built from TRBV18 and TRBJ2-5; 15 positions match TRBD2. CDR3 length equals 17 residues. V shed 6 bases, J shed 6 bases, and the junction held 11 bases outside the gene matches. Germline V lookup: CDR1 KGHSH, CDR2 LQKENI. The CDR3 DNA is TGTGCCAGCTCTCCTAAGTCCGGGACTAGCGGGAGGCAGACCCAGTACTTC. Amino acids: CASSPKSGTSGRQTQYF.

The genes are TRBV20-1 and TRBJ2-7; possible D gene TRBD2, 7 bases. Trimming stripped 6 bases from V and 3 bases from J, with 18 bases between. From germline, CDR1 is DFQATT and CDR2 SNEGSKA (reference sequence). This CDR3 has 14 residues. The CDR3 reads CSANFGGPYYEQYF. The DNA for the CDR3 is TGCAGTGCGAATTTCGGGGGGCCCTACTACGAGCAGTACTTC.

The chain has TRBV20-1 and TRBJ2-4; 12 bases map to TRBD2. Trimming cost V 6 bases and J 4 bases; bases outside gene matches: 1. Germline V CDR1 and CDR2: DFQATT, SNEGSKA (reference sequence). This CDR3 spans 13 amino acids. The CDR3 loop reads CSAGTSGKNIQYF. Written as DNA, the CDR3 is TGCAGTGCAGGGACTAGCGGGAAAAACATTCAGTACTTC.

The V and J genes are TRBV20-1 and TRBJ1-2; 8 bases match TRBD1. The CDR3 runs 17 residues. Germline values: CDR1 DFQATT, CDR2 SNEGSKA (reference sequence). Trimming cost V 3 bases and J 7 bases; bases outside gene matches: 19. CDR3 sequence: CSARGNVLDRATGGYTF. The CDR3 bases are TGCAGTGCTAGGGGGAACGTCTTGGACAGGGCAACGGGTGGCTACACCTTC.

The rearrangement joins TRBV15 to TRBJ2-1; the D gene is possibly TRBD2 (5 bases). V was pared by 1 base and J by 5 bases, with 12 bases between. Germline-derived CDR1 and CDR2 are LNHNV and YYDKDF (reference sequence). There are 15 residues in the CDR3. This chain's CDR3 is CATSRVRGSDNEQFF. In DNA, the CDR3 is TGTGCCACCAGCAGAGTTAGAGGGTCCGACAATGAGCAGTTCTTC.

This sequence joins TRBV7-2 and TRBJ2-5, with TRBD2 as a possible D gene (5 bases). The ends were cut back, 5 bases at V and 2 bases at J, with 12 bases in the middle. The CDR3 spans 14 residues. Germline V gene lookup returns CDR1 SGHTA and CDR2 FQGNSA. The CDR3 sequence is CASSPRWTQETQYF. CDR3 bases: TGTGCCAGCAGCCCCCGTTGGACTCAAGAGACCCAGTACTTC. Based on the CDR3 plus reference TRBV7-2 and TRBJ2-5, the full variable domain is GAGVSQSPSNKVTEKGKDVELRCDPISGHTALYWYRQSLGQGLEFLIYFQGNSAPDKSGLPSDRFSAERTGGSVSTLTIQRTQQEDSAVYLCASSPRWTQETQYFGPGTRLLVL.

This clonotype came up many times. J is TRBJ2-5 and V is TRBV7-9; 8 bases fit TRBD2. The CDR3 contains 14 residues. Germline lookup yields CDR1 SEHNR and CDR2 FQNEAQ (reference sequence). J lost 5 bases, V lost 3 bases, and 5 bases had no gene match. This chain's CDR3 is CASSFWTSPETQYF. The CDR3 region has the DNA TGTGCCAGCAGCTTTTGGACTAGCCCGGAGACCCAGTACTTC.

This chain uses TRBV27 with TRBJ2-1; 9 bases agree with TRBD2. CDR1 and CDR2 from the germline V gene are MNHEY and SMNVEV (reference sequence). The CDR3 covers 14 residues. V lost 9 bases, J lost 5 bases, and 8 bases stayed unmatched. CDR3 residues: CASSSGRTNNEQFF. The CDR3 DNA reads TGTGCCAGTTCGAGCGGGAGGACTAACAATGAGCAGTTCTTC.

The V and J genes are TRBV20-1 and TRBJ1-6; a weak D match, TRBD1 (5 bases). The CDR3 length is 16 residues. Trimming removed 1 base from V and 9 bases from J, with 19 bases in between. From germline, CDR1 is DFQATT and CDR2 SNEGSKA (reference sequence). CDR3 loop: CSARVPGTRVSSPLHF. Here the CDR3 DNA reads TGCAGTGCTAGAGTCCCGGGGACTAGGGTCAGTTCACCCCTCCACTTT.

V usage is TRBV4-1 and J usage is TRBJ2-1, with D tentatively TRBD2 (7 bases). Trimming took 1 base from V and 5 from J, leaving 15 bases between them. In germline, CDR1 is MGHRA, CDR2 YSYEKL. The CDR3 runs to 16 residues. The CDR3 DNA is TGCGCCAGCAGCCAAGTCCTGGGGGGGGCCAACAATGAGCAGTTCTTC. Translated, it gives CASSQVLGGANNEQFF.

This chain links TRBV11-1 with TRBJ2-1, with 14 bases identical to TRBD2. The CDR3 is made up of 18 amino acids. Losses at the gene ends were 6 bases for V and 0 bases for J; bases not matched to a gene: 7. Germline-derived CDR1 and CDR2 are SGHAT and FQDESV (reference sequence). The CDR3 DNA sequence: TGTGCCAGCAGTTCCGGGACTAGCGGGGGAAGCTCCTACAATGAGCAGTTCTTC. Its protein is CASSSGTSGGSSYNEQFF.

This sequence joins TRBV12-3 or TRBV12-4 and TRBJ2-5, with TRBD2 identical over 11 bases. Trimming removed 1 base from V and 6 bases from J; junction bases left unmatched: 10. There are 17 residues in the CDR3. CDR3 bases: TGTGCCAGCAGTTTAGTCGGTAGCGGGGGGGCCCGGAAGACCCAGTACTTC. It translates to CASSLVGSGGARKTQYF.

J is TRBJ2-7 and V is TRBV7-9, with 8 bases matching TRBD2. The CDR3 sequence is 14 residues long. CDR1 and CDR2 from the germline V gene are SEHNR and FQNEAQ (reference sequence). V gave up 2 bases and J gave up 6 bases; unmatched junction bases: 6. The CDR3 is CASSLKRETSEQYF. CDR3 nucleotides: TGTGCCAGCAGCTTAAAGCGGGAGACGAGCGAGCAGTACTTC.

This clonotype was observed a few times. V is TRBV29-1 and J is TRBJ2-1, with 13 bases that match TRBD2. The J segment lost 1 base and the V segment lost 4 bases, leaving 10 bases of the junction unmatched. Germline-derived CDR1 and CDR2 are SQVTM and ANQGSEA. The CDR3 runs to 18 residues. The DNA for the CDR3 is TGCAGCGTTGGCGGACTAGCGGGAGTTCTCCAGTCCTACAATGAGCAGTTCTTC. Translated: CSVGGLAGVLQSYNEQFF.

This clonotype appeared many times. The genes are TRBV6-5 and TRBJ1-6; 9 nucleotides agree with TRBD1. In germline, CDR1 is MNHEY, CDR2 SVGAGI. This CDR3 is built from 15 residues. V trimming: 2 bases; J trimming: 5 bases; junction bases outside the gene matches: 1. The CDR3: CASSYGDRDNSPLHF. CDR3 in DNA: TGTGCCAGCAGTTACGGGGACAGGGATAATTCACCCCTCCACTTT.

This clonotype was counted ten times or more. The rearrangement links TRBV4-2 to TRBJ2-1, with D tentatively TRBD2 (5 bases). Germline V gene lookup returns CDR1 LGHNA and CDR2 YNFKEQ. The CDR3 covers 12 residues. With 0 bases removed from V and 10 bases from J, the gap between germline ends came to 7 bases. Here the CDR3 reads CASSQETGEQFF. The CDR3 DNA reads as TGTGCCAGCAGCCAAGAGACGGGAGAGCAGTTCTTC.

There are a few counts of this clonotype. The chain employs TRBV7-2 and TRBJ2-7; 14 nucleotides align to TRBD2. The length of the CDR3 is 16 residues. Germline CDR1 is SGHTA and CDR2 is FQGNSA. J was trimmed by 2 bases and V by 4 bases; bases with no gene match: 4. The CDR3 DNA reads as TGTGCCAGCAGCTCCGGGACTAGCGGGGGACCCTACGAGCAGTACTTC. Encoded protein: CASSSGTSGGPYEQYF.

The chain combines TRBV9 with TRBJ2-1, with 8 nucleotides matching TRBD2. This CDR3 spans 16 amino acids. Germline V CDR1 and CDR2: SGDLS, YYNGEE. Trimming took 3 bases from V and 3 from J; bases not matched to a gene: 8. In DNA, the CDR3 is TGTGCCAGCAGCGACGAACTAGCGGAGTTCTACAATGAGCAGTTCTTC. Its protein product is CASSDELAEFYNEQFF.

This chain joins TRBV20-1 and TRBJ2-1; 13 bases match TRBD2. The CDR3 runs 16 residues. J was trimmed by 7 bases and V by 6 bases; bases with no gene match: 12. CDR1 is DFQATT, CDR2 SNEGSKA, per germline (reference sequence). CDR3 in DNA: TGCAGTGCATCCGCCCGGACTAGCGGGAGAAGTAATGAGCAGTTCTTC. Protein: CSASARTSGRSNEQFF.

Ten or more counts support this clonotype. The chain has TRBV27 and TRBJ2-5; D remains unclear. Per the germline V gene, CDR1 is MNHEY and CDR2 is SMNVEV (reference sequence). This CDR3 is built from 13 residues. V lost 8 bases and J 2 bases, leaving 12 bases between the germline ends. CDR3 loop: CASGRPPQETQYF. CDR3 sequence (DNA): TGTGCCAGCGGACGACCCCCTCAAGAGACCCAGTACTTC.

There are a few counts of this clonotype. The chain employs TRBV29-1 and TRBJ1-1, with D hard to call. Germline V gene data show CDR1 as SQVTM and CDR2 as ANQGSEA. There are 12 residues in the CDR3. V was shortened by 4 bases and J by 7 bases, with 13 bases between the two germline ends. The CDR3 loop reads CSVGRVEDEAFF. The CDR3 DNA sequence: TGCAGCGTTGGGAGGGTGGAGGATGAAGCTTTCTTT.

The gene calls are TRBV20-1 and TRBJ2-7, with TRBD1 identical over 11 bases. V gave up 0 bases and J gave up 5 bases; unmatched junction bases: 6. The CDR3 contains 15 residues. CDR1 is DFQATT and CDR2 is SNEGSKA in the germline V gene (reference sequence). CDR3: CSARDGTGGSHEQYF. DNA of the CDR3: TGCAGTGCTAGAGATGGGACAGGGGGATCCCACGAGCAGTACTTC.

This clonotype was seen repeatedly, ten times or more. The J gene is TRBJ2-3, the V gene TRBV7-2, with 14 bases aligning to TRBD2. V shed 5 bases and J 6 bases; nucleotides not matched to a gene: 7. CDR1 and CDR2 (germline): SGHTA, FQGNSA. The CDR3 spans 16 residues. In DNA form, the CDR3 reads TGTGCCAGCAGCCTATCGACTAGCGGGAGGGCGGATACGCAGTATTTT. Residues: CASSLSTSGRADTQYF.

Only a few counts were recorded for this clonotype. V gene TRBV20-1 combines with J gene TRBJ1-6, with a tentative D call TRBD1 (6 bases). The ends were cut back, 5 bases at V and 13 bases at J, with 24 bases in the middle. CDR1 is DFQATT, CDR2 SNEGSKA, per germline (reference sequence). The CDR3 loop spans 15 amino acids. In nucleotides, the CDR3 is TGCAGTGCTCCCCTCCTGACAGGAGTTAGCGTCCCCCTCCACTTT. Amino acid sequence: CSAPLLTGVSVPLHF.

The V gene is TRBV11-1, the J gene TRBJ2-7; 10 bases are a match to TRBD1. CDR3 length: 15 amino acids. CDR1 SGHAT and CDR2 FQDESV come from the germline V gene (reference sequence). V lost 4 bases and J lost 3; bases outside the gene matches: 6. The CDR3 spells CASSSDRGTFYEQYF. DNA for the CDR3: TGTGCCAGCAGCTCGGACAGGGGGACATTCTACGAGCAGTACTTC.